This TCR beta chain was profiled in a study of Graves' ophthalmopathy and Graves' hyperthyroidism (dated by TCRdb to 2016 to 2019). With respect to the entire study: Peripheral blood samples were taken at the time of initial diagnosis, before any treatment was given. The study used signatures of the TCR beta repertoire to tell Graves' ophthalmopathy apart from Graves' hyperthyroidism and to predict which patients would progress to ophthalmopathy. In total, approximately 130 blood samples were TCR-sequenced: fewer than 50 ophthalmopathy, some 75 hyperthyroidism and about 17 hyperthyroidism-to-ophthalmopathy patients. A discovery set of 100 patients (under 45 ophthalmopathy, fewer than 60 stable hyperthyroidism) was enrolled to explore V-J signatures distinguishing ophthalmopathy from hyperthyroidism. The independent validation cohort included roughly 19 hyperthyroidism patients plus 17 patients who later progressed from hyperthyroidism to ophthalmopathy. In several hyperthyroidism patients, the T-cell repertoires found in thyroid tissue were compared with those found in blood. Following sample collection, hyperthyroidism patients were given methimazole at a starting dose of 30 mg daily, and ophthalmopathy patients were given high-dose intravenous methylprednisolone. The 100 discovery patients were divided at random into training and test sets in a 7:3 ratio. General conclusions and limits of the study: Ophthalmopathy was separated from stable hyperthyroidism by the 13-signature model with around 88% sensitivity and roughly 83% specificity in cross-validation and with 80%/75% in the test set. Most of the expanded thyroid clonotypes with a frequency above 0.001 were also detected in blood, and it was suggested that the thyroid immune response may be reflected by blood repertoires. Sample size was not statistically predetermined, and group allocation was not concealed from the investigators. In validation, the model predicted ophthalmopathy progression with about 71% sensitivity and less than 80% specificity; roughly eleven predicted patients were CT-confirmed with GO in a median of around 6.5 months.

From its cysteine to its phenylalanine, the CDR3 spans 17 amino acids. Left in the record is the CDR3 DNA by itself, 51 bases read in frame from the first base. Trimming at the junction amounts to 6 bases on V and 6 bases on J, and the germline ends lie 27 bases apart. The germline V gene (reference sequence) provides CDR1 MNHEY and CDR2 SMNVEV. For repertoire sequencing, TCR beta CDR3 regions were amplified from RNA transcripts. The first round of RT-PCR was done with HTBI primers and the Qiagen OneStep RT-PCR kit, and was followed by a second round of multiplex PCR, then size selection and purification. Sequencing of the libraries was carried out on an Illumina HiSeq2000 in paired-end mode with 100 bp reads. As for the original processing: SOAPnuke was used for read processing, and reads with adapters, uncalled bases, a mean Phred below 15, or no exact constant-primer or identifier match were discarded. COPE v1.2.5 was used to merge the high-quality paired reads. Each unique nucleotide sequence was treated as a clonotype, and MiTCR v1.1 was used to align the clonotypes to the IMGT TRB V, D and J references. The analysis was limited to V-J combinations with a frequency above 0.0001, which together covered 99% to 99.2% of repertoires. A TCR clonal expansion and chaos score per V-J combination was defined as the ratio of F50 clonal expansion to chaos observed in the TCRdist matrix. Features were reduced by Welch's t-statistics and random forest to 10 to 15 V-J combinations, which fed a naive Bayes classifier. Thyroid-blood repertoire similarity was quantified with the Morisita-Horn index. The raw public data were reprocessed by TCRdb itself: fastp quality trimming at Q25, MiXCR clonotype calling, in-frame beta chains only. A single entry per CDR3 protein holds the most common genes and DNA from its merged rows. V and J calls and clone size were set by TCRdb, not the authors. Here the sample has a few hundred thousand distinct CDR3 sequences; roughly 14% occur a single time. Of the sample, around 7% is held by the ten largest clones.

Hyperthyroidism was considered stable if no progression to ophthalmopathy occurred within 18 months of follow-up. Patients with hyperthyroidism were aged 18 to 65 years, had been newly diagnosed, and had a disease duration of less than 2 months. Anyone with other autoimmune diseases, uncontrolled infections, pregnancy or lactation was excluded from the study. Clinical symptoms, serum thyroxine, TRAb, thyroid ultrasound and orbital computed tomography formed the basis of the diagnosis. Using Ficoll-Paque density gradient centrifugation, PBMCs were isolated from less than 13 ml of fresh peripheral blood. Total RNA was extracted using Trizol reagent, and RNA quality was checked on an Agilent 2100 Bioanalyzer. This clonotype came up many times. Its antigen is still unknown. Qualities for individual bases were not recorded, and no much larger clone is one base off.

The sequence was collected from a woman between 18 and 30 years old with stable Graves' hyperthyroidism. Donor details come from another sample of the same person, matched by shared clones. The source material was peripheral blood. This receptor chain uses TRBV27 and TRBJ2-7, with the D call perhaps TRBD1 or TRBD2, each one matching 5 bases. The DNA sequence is TGTGCCAGCAGCCCCGAGGGTGGGGCATCACTTGAGAGCGAGCAGTACTTC. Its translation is CASSPEGGASLESEQYF.